This entry lists 21 T cell receptor beta chains sequenced from one sample in a study of cytomegalovirus exposure and HLA in healthy donors. Primers for the PCR totalled 60 Vbeta and 13 Jbeta. Assay used: immunoSEQ multiplex PCR; TCRdb lists only in-frame clones, some missing. The table records 140,000 or so clones, approximately 80% of them present only once. Sequenced: PBMCs. These receptors all come from a woman aged 40 to 50 in good health and CMV-seropositive.

This clone was observed a single time. The CDR3 region is CASSPGTSKDEQFF. CDR3 nucleotide sequence: TGCGCCAGCAGCCCCGGGACTAGTAAGGATGAGCAGTTCTTC. The chain has TRBV4-3 and TRBJ2-1; 8 bases match TRBD2. Unmatched junction bases numbered 7, after V lost 4 bases and J lost 8 bases. Germline V gene lookup returns CDR1 LGHNA and CDR2 YSLEER. The CDR3 consists of 14 residues.

CDR3 sequence reads: CASSLEGGGYYEQYF. In DNA, the CDR3 is TGTGCCAGCAGCTTAGAGGGGGGGGGCTACTACGAGCAGTACTTC. The chain joins TRBV7-2 to TRBJ2-7, with D possibly TRBD2 on 7 matching bases. CDR1 SGHTA and CDR2 FQGNSA come from the germline V gene. The CDR3 loop spans 15 amino acids. Trimming took off 1 base at V and 3 bases at J, with 13 bases between the two ends.

The V and J genes are TRBV4-2 and TRBJ2-1; 9 bases are a match to TRBD1. Losses at the gene ends were 1 base for V and 15 bases for J; bases not matched to a gene: 7. Germline V gene data show CDR1 as LGHNA and CDR2 as YNFKEQ. This CDR3 contains 13 residues. Written as DNA, the CDR3 is TGTGCCAGCAGCCAAGTCTCGGGACAGGGTTTGTTCTTC. Residues: CASSQVSGQGLFF.

V is TRBV2 and J is TRBJ1-4; D unresolved. CDR3 size: 14 residues. V was cut by 5 bases and J by 7 bases, with 14 bases left in between. Germline V CDR1 and CDR2: SNHLY, FYNNEI. DNA of the CDR3: TGTGCCAGCAGTCGAAGGGCTGGGAGTGAAAAACTGTTTTTT. It is translated as CASSRRAGSEKLFF.

This clone was seen more than once but under ten times. The V and J genes are TRBV15 and TRBJ1-3, with 9 bases lining up with TRBD1. The V gene end was trimmed by 5 bases and the J gene end by 1 base; junction bases not matched to a gene: 12. This CDR3 has 18 amino acids. The germline V gene has CDR1 LNHNV and CDR2 YYDKDF (reference sequence). The CDR3 region is CATSLVGTGTESGNTIYF. In DNA form, the CDR3 reads TGTGCCACCAGCCTGGTGGGGACAGGGACGGAGTCTGGAAACACCATATATTTT.

The rearrangement uses TRBV19 and TRBJ2-2; possible D gene TRBD1, 6 bases. The CDR3 extends over 16 amino acids. Trimming took 3 bases from V and 9 from J, leaving 20 bases between them. Germline values: CDR1 LNHDA, CDR2 SQIVND (reference sequence). The CDR3 sequence is CASSISGSQGTRELFF. CDR3 coding DNA: TGTGCCAGTAGTATCTCGGGGTCCCAGGGGACACGGGAGCTGTTTTTT.

This clone showed up just once. The V call is TRBV10-2, the J call TRBJ1-5; a possible D gene is TRBD1 (5 bases). Trimming removed 7 bases at V and 0 bases at J, with 7 bases between. The CDR3 is 13 amino acids. Germline V gives CDR1 WSHSY, CDR2 SAAADI. The CDR3 nucleotides read TGCGCCAGCAAAGACAGTAGCAATCAGCCCCAGCATTTT. This encodes CASKDSSNQPQHF.

The chain combines TRBV5-1 with TRBJ1-1; possibly TRBD1 for D (5 bases). CDR1 and CDR2 (germline): SGHRS, YFSETQ. The CDR3 extends over 13 amino acids. V lost 3 bases to trimming and J lost 4 bases, with 10 bases between them. For the CDR3, the DNA is TGCGCCAGCAGCTGGCACGGGGGCACTGAAGCTTTCTTT. Translating gives CASSWHGGTEAFF.

This clone has a handful of counts. The V call is TRBV30, the J call TRBJ1-1, with 9 bases lining up with TRBD1. J gave up 8 bases and V 1 base, and 2 bases lay outside the gene matches. The germline V gene encodes CDR1 GTSNPN and CDR2 SVGIG (reference sequence). The CDR3 runs 12 residues. The CDR3 sequence: CAWSEGQGEAFF. The DNA for the CDR3 is TGTGCCTGGAGTGAGGGACAGGGAGAAGCTTTCTTT.

This clone was seen once. The V gene is TRBV6-1, the J gene TRBJ2-7; 7 nucleotides line up with TRBD1. The trim removed 7 bases at V and 2 bases at J, leaving 5 bases unmatched. Germline V gene sequence: CDR1 MNHNS, CDR2 SASEGT. CDR3 size: 13 residues. The CDR3 DNA sequence: TGTGCCAGCACCCAGGGGGTTACCTACGAGCAGTACTTC. Translating it yields CASTQGVTYEQYF.

The V gene is TRBV6-1, the J gene TRBJ2-5, with TRBD1 identical over 10 bases. Germline CDR1 and CDR2: MNHNS and SASEGT. V shed 6 bases, J shed 2 bases, and the junction held 6 bases outside the gene matches. The CDR3 is 15 amino acids. The CDR3 protein is CASSQGQGRQETQYF. CDR3 nucleotides: TGTGCCAGCAGCCAGGGACAGGGGAGGCAAGAGACCCAGTACTTC.

The rearrangement links TRBV7-9 to TRBJ2-1; 12 positions agree with TRBD2. J lost 4 bases, V lost 1 base, and 2 bases had no gene match. The CDR3 totals 16 residues. CDR1 is SEHNR and CDR2 is FQNEAQ in the germline V gene (reference sequence). CDR3 bases: TGTGCCAGCAGCTTAGGGACTAGCGGGGCGTACAATGAGCAGTTCTTC. This codes for CASSLGTSGAYNEQFF. Complete variable domain (other parts from reference TRBV7-9 and TRBJ2-1): DTGVSQNPRHKITKRGQNVTFRCDPISEHNRLYWYRQTLGQGPEFLTYFQNEAQLEKSRLLSDRFSAERPKGSFSTLEIQRTEQGDSAMYLCASSLGTSGAYNEQFFGPGTRLTVL.

The chain uses TRBV28 and TRBJ1-6; the match to TRBD1 covers 12 bases. Germline V lookup: CDR1 MDHEN, CDR2 SYDVKM. The CDR3 extends over 15 amino acids. V was clipped by 5 bases and J by 9 bases; unmatched bases: 5. This CDR3 is CASSPGTGGSSPLHF. The CDR3 bases are TGTGCCAGCAGTCCTGGGACAGGGGGCAGTTCACCCCTCCACTTT.

In its sample, this clone was seen a few times. The V and J genes are TRBV7-9 and TRBJ1-1, with 7 nucleotides matching TRBD1. The V gene's germline CDR1 is SEHNR and CDR2 FQNEAQ (reference sequence). Trimming removed 3 bases from V and 5 bases from J; junction bases left unmatched: 3. This CDR3 comprises 13 residues. The CDR3 spells CASSFRDRTEAFF. The CDR3 DNA sequence: TGTGCCAGCAGCTTCAGGGACAGAACTGAAGCTTTCTTT.

This clone was observed a handful of times. This chain connects TRBV4-1 to TRBJ2-7; the match to TRBD2 covers 14 bases. Germline values: CDR1 MGHRA, CDR2 YSYEKL. The CDR3 runs 17 residues. J was trimmed by 3 bases and V by 4 bases; bases with no gene match: 8. The chain's CDR3 is CASSLIAGTSGSYEQYF. As DNA, the CDR3 is TGCGCCAGCAGCCTTATTGCAGGGACTAGCGGGAGCTACGAGCAGTACTTC.

This clone came up once. The chain uses TRBV4-3 and TRBJ1-1, with 7 bases lining up with TRBD1. The J segment lost 1 base and the V segment lost 0 bases, leaving 2 bases of the junction unmatched. Germline values: CDR1 LGHNA, CDR2 YSLEER. The CDR3 runs to 15 residues. The DNA for the CDR3 is TGCGCCAGCAGCCAAGACTCAGGGGGGAACACTGAAGCTTTCTTT. Translating gives CASSQDSGGNTEAFF.

This chain links TRBV2 with TRBJ2-7, with 8 bases fitting TRBD2. There are 14 residues in the CDR3. The junction had 8 bases not matched to a gene; V was cut back by 7 bases and J by 3 bases. The germline CDR1 and CDR2 sequences are SNHLY and FYNNEI. CDR3 loop: CASKNSGDLYEQYF. The DNA for the CDR3 is TGTGCCAGCAAAAATAGCGGGGACCTCTACGAGCAGTACTTC.

On this clone: The DNA is omitted, as the CDR3 cannot be located on it reliably, and the CDR3 follows TCRdb's listing. The chain links TRBV19 to TRBJ2-1; TRBD2 reflects the table's D call only, with no check against the DNA. The CDR3 has 14 residues if both end residues are counted. CDR1 and CDR2 from the germline V gene are LNHDA and SQIVND (reference sequence). CDR3 sequence: CASTSGDGWGEQFF.

The J gene is TRBJ2-5, the V gene TRBV7-2; 14 nucleotides agree with TRBD2. Germline V CDR1 and CDR2: SGHTA, FQGNSA. Germline trimming cut 5 bases from V and 1 base from J; bases unmatched to any gene: 9. The CDR3 loop spans 18 amino acids. The CDR3: CASSPGTSGRLGQETQYF. The CDR3 bases are TGTGCCAGCAGCCCTGGGACTAGCGGGAGATTAGGCCAAGAGACCCAGTACTTC.

Only a few counts were recorded for this clone. The J gene is TRBJ1-1, the V gene TRBV28; 10 positions agree with TRBD1. Losses at the gene ends were 5 bases for V and 5 bases for J; bases not matched to a gene: 8. The germline gives CDR1 MDHEN, CDR2 SYDVKM. The CDR3 spans 15 residues. The CDR3 coding sequence is TGTGCCAGCAGTGTCCTAGACAGGGGGCGAACTGAAGCTTTCTTT. Amino acids: CASSVLDRGRTEAFF.

This clone was observed a handful of times. V usage is TRBV18 and J usage is TRBJ2-1; TRBD1 matches 11 bases. CDR1 and CDR2 (germline): KGHSH, LQKENI. The CDR3 covers 12 residues. The V segment lost 4 bases and the J segment 10 bases; nucleotides outside the gene matches: 0. As DNA, the CDR3 is TGTGCCAGCTCACGGACAGGGGGCGAGCAGTTCTTC. Amino acids: CASSRTGGEQFF. Looking up the rest from reference TRBV18 and TRBJ2-1 gives the full variable domain: NAGVMQNPRHLVRRRGQEARLRCSPMKGHSHVYWYRQLPEEGLKFMVYLQKENIIDESGMPKERFSAEFPKEGPSILRIQQVVRGDSAAYFCASSRTGGEQFFGPGTRLTVL.